This T cell receptor beta chain came from a study of PD-1 blockade in classical Hodgkin lymphoma. The table came from immunoSEQ multiplex PCR; TCRdb's copy has only in-frame clones and leaves some out. In the table there are 39,000 or so clones, around 87% of which are singletons. Every patient relapsed after autologous stem cell transplantation, and brentuximab vedotin exposure varied. The CDR3 is made up of 14 amino acids. V dropped 6 bases and J dropped 5; count of bases not matched to a gene: 9. Germline V gene data show CDR1 as MDHEN and CDR2 as SYDVKM. Study findings and constraints: Those achieving complete response showed baseline diversity like newly diagnosed patients. Unlike CD8+ TCR diversity, which did not rise significantly by C4D1, CD4+ TCR diversity did.

A remark on this clone: What it binds is not known.

The sequence was obtained from a human donor with classical Hodgkin lymphoma. V and J are TRBV28 and TRBJ2-7, with 8 bases matching TRBD2. Sequencing used peripheral blood mononuclear cells (PBMCs), obtained before the second cycle of nivolumab. CDR3 DNA: TGTGCCAGCAGCTTCAGCGGGGGACGGAACGAGCAGTACTTC. Translation: CASSFSGGRNEQYF. Drawing the rest from reference TRBV28 and TRBJ2-7, the complete variable domain is DVKVTQSSRYLVKRTGEKVFLECVQDMDHENMFWYRQDPGLGLRLIYFSYDVKMKEKGDIPEGYSVSREKKERFSLILESASTNQTSMYLCASSFSGGRNEQYFGPGTRLTVT.